This T cell receptor (beta chain) was sequenced for a study of tumor-infiltrating lymphocytes in primary liver carcinoma. Study as a whole: Staging of the tumors gave T1-T3 N0M0, with widths of about 4 to 10 cm.

A constant-region primer served to make TCR beta cDNA from around 500 ng total RNA. Generation of the TCR beta libraries relied on three nested multiplex PCR rounds using slightly modified ARM-PCR. Forward primers for TRBV1-TRBV30 and a C-beta reverse primer served the first two PCR rounds, at around 11 cycles each. One entry per CDR3 protein results from TCRdb running MiXCR on the multiplex PCR reads. The table records 200,000 or so distinct CDR3 sequences, almost 65% of them present only once. Study results and caveats: Blood had a significantly lower top-250-clone fraction than tumors did (p = 0.039).

CDR3 size: 13 residues. Looked up from germline, CDR1 is SGHRS and CDR2 is YFSETQ. The germline V and J ends were trimmed by 5 bases and 3 bases, with 11 bases remaining between them. Researchers drew blood RNA from unsorted whole blood and extracted germline DNA as well. This clonotype has more than one count but fewer than ten. Its antigen remains unidentified. The sequencing input was peripheral blood. This receptor was taken from a woman aged 55-75 years with primary liver carcinoma and hepatitis B virus infection. The V and J genes are TRBV5-1 and TRBJ1-1; D is undetermined. The CDR3, as DNA: TGCGCCAGCAGGATCCAGCCTTACACTGAAGCTTTCTTT. Translated, it gives CASRIQPYTEAFF.